This is a list of T cell receptor beta chains from one sample in a study of CD8+ T cells in alopecia areata. Measured with immunoSEQ multiplex PCR; TCRdb has only the in-frame clones, and not every one. Counted here are about 150,000 clones, about 60% occurring once; the ten biggest clones make up 5% to 7.5%. Source: CD4+ T cells sorted from blood, taken at week 0. The receptors were sampled from a human donor with alopecia areata. The CDR3 runs from the conserved cysteine through the conserved F or W. Each record gives: V gene, J gene, clone size, D gene, CDR3 protein, CDR3 DNA. The D gene is left open where the match is weak. Clone size is given for some rows only: seen once, a few or many times, or a class if the clone is expanded.

v_gene: TRBV7-2
j_gene: TRBJ2-2
abundance: few
d_gene: .
CDR3aa: CASSPIYWGPNPGELFF
CDR3nt: TGTGCCAGCAGCCCTATATACTGGGGGCCTAATCCGGGGGAGCTGTTTTTT

v_gene: TRBV6-1
j_gene: TRBJ2-7
abundance: .
d_gene: TRBD1
CDR3aa: CASSDYRGRLSYEQYF
CDR3nt: TGTGCCAGCAGTGATTACAGGGGGCGATTATCCTACGAGCAGTACTTC

v_gene: TRBV27
j_gene: TRBJ2-5
abundance: few
d_gene: TRBD2
CDR3aa: CASSLGLAESQETQYF
CDR3nt: TGTGCCAGCAGTTTAGGTCTAGCGGAGAGCCAAGAGACCCAGTACTTC

v_gene: TRBV19
j_gene: TRBJ2-3
abundance: .
d_gene: .
CDR3aa: CASTHTPGFPSSTDTQYF
CDR3nt: TGTGCCAGTACCCATACCCCGGGATTTCCCTCAAGCACAGATACGCAGTATTTT

v_gene: TRBV29-1
j_gene: TRBJ1-2
abundance: .
d_gene: TRBD1
CDR3aa: CSVEISGQGTGGYTF
CDR3nt: TGCAGCGTTGAAATTTCGGGACAGGGGACGGGTGGCTACACCTTC

v_gene: TRBV18
j_gene: TRBJ1-1
abundance: .
d_gene: .
CDR3aa: CASSPIGGTEAFF
CDR3nt: TGTGCCAGCTCACCGATCGGAGGGACTGAAGCTTTCTTT

v_gene: TRBV2
j_gene: TRBJ2-7
abundance: .
d_gene: TRBD2
CDR3aa: CASSEDPRIGGAYEQYF
CDR3nt: TGTGCCAGCAGTGAAGATCCTCGGATTGGGGGGGCCTACGAGCAGTACTTC

v_gene: TRBV7-2
j_gene: TRBJ2-7
abundance: few
d_gene: .
CDR3aa: CASSLEGGSSYEQYF
CDR3nt: TGTGCCAGCAGCTTAGAGGGCGGGTCATCCTACGAGCAGTACTTC

v_gene: TRBV29-1
j_gene: TRBJ1-1
abundance: once
d_gene: TRBD1
CDR3aa: CSVQGVLGNTEAFF
CDR3nt: TGCAGCGTTCAGGGGGTCCTGGGGAACACTGAAGCTTTCTTT

v_gene: TRBV5-1
j_gene: TRBJ2-2
abundance: .
d_gene: .
CDR3aa: CASSPGLNTGELFF
CDR3nt: TGCGCCAGCAGCCCGGGACTGAACACCGGGGAGCTGTTTTTT

v_gene: TRBV7-9
j_gene: TRBJ1-3
abundance: few
d_gene: TRBD1
CDR3aa: CASSSHLGQISGNTIYF
CDR3nt: TGTGCCAGCAGCTCCCACTTGGGACAGATCTCTGGAAACACCATATATTTT

v_gene: TRBV30
j_gene: TRBJ1-2
abundance: .
d_gene: TRBD1
CDR3aa: CAWMRGLGADGYTF
CDR3nt: TGTGCCTGGATGAGGGGGCTCGGCGCGGATGGCTACACCTTC

v_gene: TRBV7-2
j_gene: TRBJ2-7
abundance: .
d_gene: TRBD1
CDR3aa: CASSLRQGNEQYF
CDR3nt: TGTGCCAGCAGCTTACGACAGGGGAACGAGCAGTACTTC

v_gene: TRBV2
j_gene: TRBJ2-7
abundance: .
d_gene: .
CDR3aa: CASIFTAKYEQYF
CDR3nt: TGTGCCAGCATTTTTACAGCCAAATACGAGCAGTACTTC

v_gene: TRBV4-3
j_gene: TRBJ2-7
abundance: few
d_gene: .
CDR3aa: CASSQDQARSYEQYF
CDR3nt: TGCGCCAGCAGCCAAGATCAGGCCCGATCCTACGAGCAGTACTTC

v_gene: TRBV29-1
j_gene: TRBJ2-5
abundance: .
d_gene: .
CDR3aa: CSVDLGGWETQYF
CDR3nt: TGCAGCGTTGATCTTGGGGGTTGGGAGACCCAGTACTTC

v_gene: TRBV18
j_gene: TRBJ2-5
abundance: .
d_gene: .
CDR3aa: CASSPPFTGETQYF
CDR3nt: TGTGCCAGCTCACCACCGTTTACGGGAGAGACCCAGTACTTC

v_gene: TRBV7-9
j_gene: TRBJ2-5
abundance: medium-sized
d_gene: .
CDR3aa: CASSFGSGLFETQYF
CDR3nt: TGTGCCAGCAGCTTTGGATCGGGACTTTTCGAGACCCAGTACTTC

v_gene: TRBV7-6
j_gene: TRBJ2-3
abundance: .
d_gene: TRBD1
CDR3aa: CASSQDRGSDTQYF
CDR3nt: TGTGCCAGCAGCCAGGACAGGGGGTCAGATACGCAGTATTTT

v_gene: TRBV5-1
j_gene: TRBJ2-5
abundance: .
d_gene: .
CDR3aa: CASSRDRGGQETQYF
CDR3nt: TGCGCCAGCAGCCGCGACAGGGGAGGGCAAGAGACCCAGTACTTC